Each of the 32 T cell receptor beta chains below was sequenced from the same sample in a study of identical twins. MiXCR, run by TCRdb on the 5' RACE reads, gives a single entry per CDR3 protein. The data show approximately 680,000 distinct CDR3 sequences, roughly 7.1% seen once. The same specimen was also included in a second study, on yellow fever vaccine responses in identical twins.

Sequences were obtained from PBMCs. The receptors were sampled from a woman under 30 in good health.

This clonotype was observed many times. This rearrangement joins TRBV3-1 to TRBJ2-3, with 7 positions matching TRBD1. CDR3 size: 18 residues. The germline gives CDR1 LGHDT, CDR2 YNNKEL (reference sequence). The junction had 9 bases not matched to a gene; V was cut back by 0 bases and J by 0 bases. CDR3 bases: TGTGCCAGCAGCCAAGATCGTGCGGACAGGTTTAGCACAGATACGCAGTATTTT. Its translation: CASSQDRADRFSTDTQYF.

In its sample, this clonotype was seen many times. The chain joins TRBV7-9 to TRBJ2-7; no firm D call. Trimming took 8 bases from V and 7 from J, leaving 18 bases between them. Germline CDR1 and CDR2: SEHNR and FQNEAQ (reference sequence). This CDR3 contains 13 residues. Here the CDR3 reads CASALGSGVEQYV. The CDR3 DNA follows: TGTGCCAGCGCTCTTGGCTCCGGCGTGGAGCAGTACGTC.

The chain is built from TRBV10-3 and TRBJ2-7; D not certain. The CDR3 length is 17 residues. The V end was cut by 2 bases, the J end by 2 bases, with 19 bases between. CDR1 and CDR2 from the germline V gene are ENHRY and SYGVKD. The CDR3 nucleotides are TGTGCCATCAGTGAGGCCGGTAGTGGCTCAGATCCCTACGAGCAGTACTTC. Translating gives CAISEAGSGSDPYEQYF.

This clonotype has a handful of counts. CDR3 sequence: CATSDLLAGSGELFF. The CDR3 DNA sequence: TGTGCCACCAGTGATTTGTTAGCGGGGTCGGGGGAGCTGTTTTTT. This chain joins TRBV24-1 and TRBJ2-2; 8 bases agree with TRBD2. CDR1 and CDR2 from the germline V gene are KGHDR and SFDVKD. This CDR3 is built from 15 residues. Losses at the gene ends were 0 bases for V and 8 bases for J; bases not matched to a gene: 4.

This chain links TRBV5-1 with TRBJ1-5, with D possibly TRBD1 on 5 matching bases. V was trimmed by 4 bases and J by 0 bases, leaving 14 bases between them. The germline CDR1 and CDR2 sequences are SGHRS and YFSETQ. The CDR3 consists of 16 residues. CDR3 nucleotide sequence: TGCGCCAGCAGCCTAGGGGACGGAAATAGCAATCAGCCCCAGCATTTT. Its translation is CASSLGDGNSNQPQHF.

The chain links TRBV6-6 to TRBJ1-4; no clear D gene. The length of the CDR3 is 13 residues. CDR1 MNHNY and CDR2 SVGAGI come from the germline V gene (reference sequence). Trimming removed 2 bases from V and 2 bases from J, with 3 bases in between. CDR3 in DNA: TGTGCCAGCAGTTACACCACTAATGAAAAACTGTTTTTT. It translates to CASSYTTNEKLFF.

This clonotype was recorded many times. The CDR3 reads CATSDGTSLSSYNEQFF. The CDR3 region has the DNA TGTGCCACCAGTGACGGAACTAGTCTTAGCTCCTACAATGAGCAGTTCTTC. This chain joins TRBV24-1 and TRBJ2-1; a possible D gene is TRBD2 (5 bases). The germline V and J ends were trimmed by 4 bases and 0 bases, with 15 bases remaining between them. The CDR3 length is 17 residues. Germline V gene data show CDR1 as KGHDR and CDR2 as SFDVKD.

The V call is TRBV28, the J call TRBJ1-1; D might be TRBD1 (6 bases). The V gene's germline CDR1 is MDHEN and CDR2 SYDVKM. V lost 5 bases, J lost 8 bases, and 15 bases lay in between. The CDR3 is 13 residues long. The CDR3 coding sequence is TGTGCCAGCAGTCTTCAACAGGGATTCGAAGCTTTCTTT. The encoded protein is CASSLQQGFEAFF.

This clonotype was observed at least ten times. CDR3 loop: CASSPLGLSGPGGRELFF. The CDR3 DNA is TGTGCCAGCAGCCCCTTGGGTTTGTCCGGGCCCGGCGGCCGGGAGCTGTTTTTT. The chain carries TRBV11-2 and TRBJ2-2; D unresolved. Trimming removed 5 bases at V and 9 bases at J, with 28 bases between. This CDR3 region has 18 residues. CDR1 and CDR2 (germline): SGHAT, FQNNGV. The full variable domain, in which reference TRBV11-2 and TRBJ2-2 provide the parts outside the CDR3, is EAGVAQSPRYKIIEKRQSVAFWCNPISGHATLYWYQQILGQGPKLLIQFQNNGVVDDSQLPKDRFSAERLKGVDSTLKIQPAKLEDSAVYLCASSPLGLSGPGGRELFFGEGSRLTVL.

This clonotype appeared a few times. This chain connects TRBV10-3 to TRBJ1-6; TRBD1 matches at 11 bases. CDR1 and CDR2 (germline): ENHRY, SYGVKD. There are 16 residues in the CDR3. V trimming: 3 bases; J trimming: 9 bases; junction bases outside the gene matches: 7. CDR3 sequence (DNA): TGTGCCATCAGTGAACAGGACAGGGGGCTTAGTTCACCCCTCCACTTT. Translated, it gives CAISEQDRGLSSPLHF.

The chain has TRBV29-1 and TRBJ2-7; 10 positions match TRBD1. V dropped 7 bases and J dropped 1; count of bases not matched to a gene: 4. The CDR3 runs 13 residues. Germline V gene lookup returns CDR1 SQVTM and CDR2 ANQGSEA. The CDR3 loop reads CSGGQGSSYEQYF. The CDR3 coding sequence is TGCAGCGGGGGACAGGGGAGTTCCTACGAGCAGTACTTC.

This clonotype was seen a handful of times. The genes are TRBV5-1 and TRBJ2-1; D possibly corresponds to TRBD1 (6 bases). Trimming stripped 7 bases from V and 0 bases from J, with 8 bases between. Germline loops: CDR1 SGHRS, CDR2 YFSETQ. This CDR3 contains 13 residues. The CDR3 spells CASRDISYNEQFF. DNA of the CDR3: TGCGCCAGCCGGGACATCTCCTACAATGAGCAGTTCTTC.

This clonotype was seen many times. The V and J genes are TRBV5-1 and TRBJ2-4, with TRBD1 matching over 8 bases. V was clipped by 4 bases and J by 6 bases; unmatched bases: 9. CDR1 and CDR2 from the germline V gene are SGHRS and YFSETQ. This CDR3 has 15 amino acids. The DNA for the CDR3 is TGCGCCAGCAGCACCGGACAGGGCTCGGGAAACATTCAGTACTTC. This gives the protein CASSTGQGSGNIQYF.

This clonotype was seen many times. The rearrangement joins TRBV2 to TRBJ1-1; the match to TRBD1 covers 7 bases. The CDR3 length is 13 residues. The V segment lost 11 bases and the J segment 4 bases; nucleotides outside the gene matches: 10. Germline V CDR1 and CDR2: SNHLY, FYNNEI. The CDR3 DNA follows: TGTGCCCTCTCCCAGGGGGTACGCACTGAAGCTTTCTTT. Translation: CALSQGVRTEAFF. Based on the CDR3 plus reference TRBV2 and TRBJ1-1, the full variable domain is EPEVTQTPSHQVTQMGQEVILRCVPISNHLYFYWYRQILGQKVEFLVSFYNNEISEKSEIFDDQFSVERPDGSNFTLKIRSTKLEDSAMYFCALSQGVRTEAFFGQGTRLTVV.

The chain couples TRBV18 to TRBJ2-7, with D tentatively TRBD1 (6 bases). V was trimmed by 3 bases and J by 3 bases, leaving 12 bases between them. CDR1 and CDR2 from the germline V gene are KGHSH and LQKENI. This CDR3 region has 14 residues. The CDR3 sequence is CASSPGHRRYEQYF. CDR3 bases: TGTGCCAGCTCACCGGGACACCGCCGCTACGAGCAGTACTTC.

This clonotype has more than one count but fewer than ten. The rearrangement uses TRBV18 and TRBJ1-2; TRBD1 agrees at 12 bases. Germline assignment: CDR1 KGHSH and CDR2 LQKENI. The CDR3 covers 15 residues. Trimming at V came to 2 bases and at J to 8 bases, leaving 6 bases not matched to a gene. In DNA, the CDR3 is TGTGCCAGCTCACCAGGGACAGGGGGCAGCGGAGGCTACACCTTC. Protein sequence: CASSPGTGGSGGYTF.

This clonotype came up a few times. The rearrangement joins TRBV10-3 to TRBJ2-1; D is possibly TRBD1 (6 bases). Germline assignment: CDR1 ENHRY and CDR2 SYGVKD. The CDR3 is made up of 18 amino acids. Between the trimmed V and J ends, which lost 6 bases and 1 base, there was a span of 22 bases. The CDR3 here is CAIRTFGTSGLSYNEQFF. CDR3 bases: TGTGCCATCAGGACTTTCGGGACATCTGGCCTTTCCTACAATGAGCAGTTCTTC.

This clonotype has a handful of counts. V is TRBV12-3 or TRBV12-4 and J is TRBJ1-6; possible D gene TRBD1, 5 bases. The CDR3 extends over 14 amino acids. V lost 5 bases to trimming and J lost 6 bases, with 11 bases between them. The CDR3 sequence: CASSPDIPNSPLHF. CDR3 in DNA: TGTGCCAGCAGTCCGGACATACCTAATTCACCCCTCCACTTT.

V usage is TRBV28 and J usage is TRBJ2-7; 9 nucleotides match TRBD1. CDR1 and CDR2 from the germline V gene are MDHEN and SYDVKM. The length of the CDR3 is 18 residues. J gave up 2 bases and V 5 bases, and 16 bases lay outside the gene matches. Written as DNA, the CDR3 is TGTGCCAGCAGTCGGACAGGGGCCAGGGGACTACCCACCTACGAGCAGTACTTC. Protein: CASSRTGARGLPTYEQYF.

This clonotype was recorded at least ten times. This chain uses TRBV14 with TRBJ2-4; unclear D gene. CDR1 and CDR2 (germline): SGHDN, FVKESK. The CDR3 contains 14 residues. Trimming cost V 3 bases and J 0 bases, with 6 bases left between them. CDR3 bases: TGTGCCAGCAGCCAGGGCAGAGCCAAAAACATTCAGTACTTC. Translated: CASSQGRAKNIQYF.

This clonotype came up a few times. The V gene is TRBV29-1, the J gene TRBJ1-2; D is perhaps TRBD1 (6 bases). Per germline, CDR1 SQVTM and CDR2 ANQGSEA. This CDR3 is 10 amino acids long. As DNA, the CDR3 is TGCAGGAGGGGGGGCTATGGCTACACCTTC. It specifies CRRGGYGYTF.

V usage is TRBV6-1 and J usage is TRBJ2-7; perhaps TRBD1 as D (5 bases). CDR3 size: 14 residues. Trimming shortened V by 6 bases and J by 6 bases, and 18 bases separated the two germline ends. Germline V gene data show CDR1 as MNHNS and CDR2 as SASEGT. CDR3 DNA: TGTGCCAGCAGCTCCAGCAGGGCGGCCCGCGAGCAGTACGTC. Protein product: CASSSSRAAREQYV.

This clonotype has just a few counts. The chain links TRBV15 to TRBJ2-7; D is uncertain. Germline CDR1 LNHNV, CDR2 YYDKDF (reference sequence). V dropped 0 bases and J dropped 4 bases, with 4 bases sitting between them. This CDR3 spans 12 amino acids. In DNA form, the CDR3 reads TGTGCCACCAGCAGAGATAGGTACGAGCAGTACGTC. Translation: CATSRDRYEQYV.

The chain joins TRBV6-1 to TRBJ2-1, with D tentatively TRBD1 (6 bases). Germline V CDR1 and CDR2: MNHNS, SASEGT. Trimming shortened V by 4 bases and J by 2 bases, and 12 bases separated the two germline ends. CDR3 length: 15 amino acids. CDR3 in DNA: TGTGCCAGCAGTGGCCGGACAGCTGCCTACAATGAGCAGTTCTTC. Its translation is CASSGRTAAYNEQFF.

The V and J genes are TRBV20-1 and TRBJ2-1, with D tentatively TRBD2 (6 bases). The CDR3 runs 15 residues. The germline V gene encodes CDR1 DFQATT and CDR2 SNEGSKA (reference sequence). V was pared by 1 base and J by 2 bases, with 12 bases between. This CDR3 reads CSARVSLAPYNEQFF. CDR3 DNA sequence: TGCAGTGCTAGAGTAAGCCTAGCGCCCTACAATGAGCAGTTCTTC.

The gene calls are TRBV6-1 and TRBJ1-5; D uncertain. V was cut by 5 bases and J by 6 bases, with 17 bases left in between. CDR1 MNHNS and CDR2 SASEGT come from the germline V gene. The CDR3 totals 15 residues. As DNA, the CDR3 is TGTGCCAGCAGTCTTCAGGACTTTCCTGGTCAGCCCCAGCATTTT. It specifies CASSLQDFPGQPQHF.

This chain links TRBV19 with TRBJ2-1; D ambiguous. The CDR3 contains 14 residues. The V gene's germline CDR1 is LNHDA and CDR2 SQIVND (reference sequence). V was shortened by 3 bases and J by 7 bases, with 13 bases between the two germline ends. The CDR3 loop is CASSIAGYPNEQFF. The CDR3 bases are TGTGCCAGTAGTATTGCCGGGTACCCTAATGAGCAGTTCTTC.

In this sample, this clonotype turned up many times. V usage is TRBV12-3 or TRBV12-4 and J usage is TRBJ1-2, with a weak D call TRBD1 (5 bases). CDR3 size: 14 residues. The V end lost 3 bases, the J end lost 0 bases, and 8 bases lay between the germline ends. In DNA form, the CDR3 reads TGTGCCAGCAGTTTGAGGGGAGCTAACTATGGCTACACCTTC. Translating gives CASSLRGANYGYTF.

A few counts support this clonotype. V usage is TRBV20-1 and J usage is TRBJ2-1; D could derive from TRBD1 or TRBD2 (6 bases each). CDR1 is DFQATT, CDR2 SNEGSKA, per germline (reference sequence). The ends were cut back, 3 bases at V and 8 bases at J, with 20 bases in the middle. The CDR3 totals 15 residues. This chain's CDR3 is CSASAGGSEWDEQFF. CDR3 in DNA: TGCAGTGCTAGTGCCGGGGGCTCGGAATGGGATGAGCAGTTCTTC.

This clonotype was seen a few times. The chain combines TRBV29-1 with TRBJ1-1, with D perhaps matching TRBD1 (5 bases). The germline V and J ends were trimmed by 7 bases and 1 base, with 13 bases remaining between them. Germline CDR1 reads SQVTM; CDR2 reads ANQGSEA. There are 13 residues in the CDR3. The chain's CDR3 is CSALPTENTEAFF. The CDR3 coding sequence is TGCAGCGCCCTACCGACAGAGAACACTGAAGCTTTCTTT.

J is TRBJ2-5 and V is TRBV6-1, with TRBD2 matching over 12 bases. Germline-derived CDR1 and CDR2 are MNHNS and SASEGT. The CDR3 extends over 14 amino acids. Unmatched junction bases numbered 7, after V lost 10 bases and J lost 4 bases. CDR3 in amino acids: CATRLAGVGETQYF. For the CDR3, the DNA is TGTGCCACACGACTAGCGGGGGTCGGAGAGACCCAGTACTTC.

This clonotype was counted a few times. This rearrangement joins TRBV29-1 to TRBJ1-2; 7 positions agree with TRBD1. CDR3 size: 16 residues. The ends lost 6 bases at V and 5 bases at J; junction bases unmatched: 18. In germline, CDR1 is SQVTM, CDR2 ANQGSEA. The CDR3, as DNA: TGCAGCGTACTCAATAGTCGAGACAGGGAGGTTTATGGCTACACCTTC. It specifies CSVLNSRDREVYGYTF.